The rows below give T cell receptor beta chains drawn from one sample of a study of PD-1 blockade in classical Hodgkin lymphoma. This table comes from immunoSEQ multiplex PCR, and its TCRdb copy is limited to in-frame clones, with some not included. The table shows some 63,000 clones, with roughly 90% occurring only once. Specimen: peripheral blood mononuclear cells (PBMCs), collected at baseline. These receptors were obtained from a human donor with classical Hodgkin lymphoma. The conserved cysteine and the conserved F or W are not part of the CDR3 here.

v_call,j_call,cdr3_length,cdr3_aa
TRBV6-1,TRBJ2-7,9,ASRRLYEQY
TRBV5-8,TRBJ1-5,15,ASSLEAGAGSNQPQH
TRBV5-4,TRBJ2-7,13,ASKSSGTGGYEQY
TRBV5-1,TRBJ2-5,9,ASSLEETQY
TRBV7-8,TRBJ2-7,14,ASSLILASGSYEQY
TRBV4-1,TRBJ1-2,12,ASSQDPTIYGYT
TRBV11-2,TRBJ2-5,16,ASSLGEAQVTNQETQY
TRBV6-5,TRBJ2-1,11,ASSYRDYNEQF
TRBV7-9,TRBJ2-7,13,ASSRTSGSLGEQY
TRBV11-2,TRBJ2-1,13,ASSPGQGLYNEQF
TRBV7-7,TRBJ2-7,12,ASSFRGTFYEQY
TRBV6-5,TRBJ1-2,10,ASSQGDYGYT
TRBV5-1,TRBJ2-3,16,ASSLGRSGSGWTDTQY
TRBV9,TRBJ2-2,14,ASSVEADQVAGELF
TRBV19,TRBJ1-1,14,ASLQRGTGLETEAF
TRBV11-2,TRBJ1-5,17,ASSLLQLGSFRRNQPQH
TRBV5-6,TRBJ1-1,13,ASSRTYRVGTEAF
TRBV28,TRBJ2-3,12,ASRIQFPLEPQY
TRBV11-2,TRBJ2-7,11,ASLMAASYEQY
TRBV19,TRBJ2-5,14,ASSIITGSGAETQY
TRBV7-3,TRBJ2-1,14,ASSFHAGVSYNEQF
TRBV4-1,TRBJ1-1,15,ASSDRWFRGRDTEAF
TRBV28,TRBJ1-2,12,ASSLGPGAYGYT
TRBV9,TRBJ2-2,12,ASSVVGFTGELF
TRBV7-9,TRBJ1-3,10,ASSPLRDRGY
TRBV7-9,TRBJ2-1,14,ASSFLGGKVYNEQF
TRBV4-2,TRBJ2-7,13,ASSQEETRNYEQY
TRBV5-4,TRBJ2-7,14,ASSLLGGAETYEQY
TRBV4-1,TRBJ1-1,15,ASSQAGTGDVNTEAF
TRBV5-1,TRBJ1-2,10,ASSPDIYGYT
TRBV11-2,TRBJ1-1,14,ASSPGQGARYTEAF
TRBV29-1,TRBJ2-5,11,SVGTRDQETQY
TRBV7-8,TRBJ1-1,12,ASSLLVGTGQAF
TRBV15,TRBJ2-7,15,ATSEVVNRIRSYEQY
TRBV28,TRBJ2-2,15,ASSLYGREWDTGELF
TRBV7-2,TRBJ2-1,13,ASSLMAGGVDEQF
TRBV5-1,TRBJ1-3,13,ASSLGGPTGNTIY
TRBV5-1,TRBJ2-3,11,ASTLAGRDTQY
TRBV6-1,TRBJ1-5,13,ASSESDRARGPQH
TRBV19,TRBJ2-1,14,ASSISAGFPYNEQF
TRBV7-6,TRBJ2-3,12,ASSLARSTDTQY